This TCR beta chain derives from a study of T cell responses to AZD1222 COVID-19 vaccine. Using immunoSEQ multiplex PCR, the repertoire was profiled, and TCRdb retains in-frame clones only, with some absent. The sample has over 100,000 clones; roughly 84% are singletons. This TCR was recovered from an adult in good health. The sequencing used peripheral blood, collected on day 0 of AZD1222 vaccination.

The CDR3 reads CASSRLRDRKGMDRTEAFF. The CDR3 DNA sequence: TGTGCCAGCAGCCGACTGAGGGACAGGAAGGGGATGGATCGCACTGAAGCTTTCTTT. The chain uses TRBV5-8 and TRBJ1-1; TRBD1 aligns across 8 bases. Germline-derived CDR1 and CDR2 are SGHTS and YDEGEE. This CDR3 is built from 19 residues. V shed 4 bases and J 4 bases; nucleotides not matched to a gene: 21.